These T cell receptor beta chains were read from a single sample in a study of cytomegalovirus exposure and HLA in healthy donors. The method was immunoSEQ multiplex PCR; TCRdb's version includes in-frame clones alone and lacks a portion of them. Of fewer than 200,000 clones in the sample, almost 80% were seen once. Sequencing was done on a sample of PBMCs. The receptors shown here come from a woman in her fifties or sixties in good health and CMV-seropositive. Each CDR3 is given with its conserved first and last residue. The order of the fields is CDR3 protein, CDR3 DNA, clone size, J gene, V gene, D gene. D genes are given only for firm matches. A clone size is listed for some rows: how often the clone was seen (once, few, many), or a class if it is expanded.

CASSKEGYGYTF TGCGCCAGCAGTAAGGAGGGGTATGGCTACACCTTC - TRBJ1-2 TRBV5-1 -
CASSLVASGELFF TGTGCCAGCAGCTTGGTGGCTTCCGGGGAGCTGTTTTTT - TRBJ2-2 TRBV5-6 -
CASSLGTAGGETQYF TGCGCCAGCAGCTTGGGGACGGCAGGGGGAGAGACCCAGTACTTC few TRBJ2-5 TRBV5-1 TRBD1
CASSQVPTGESSPLHF TGCGCCAGCAGCCAAGTACCGACAGGGGAGAGTTCACCCCTCCACTTT few TRBJ1-6 TRBV4-3 TRBD1
CASSSGQIYYNEQFF TGTGCCAGCAGTTCGGGACAGATTTACTACAATGAGCAGTTCTTC - TRBJ2-1 TRBV28 TRBD1
CASSHLVTGGYEQYF TGCGCCAGCAGCCACCTCGTGACAGGGGGGTACGAGCAGTACTTC once TRBJ2-7 TRBV4-1 TRBD1
CASSALSGRSSYNEQFF TGCGCCAGCAGCGCTCTTTCGGGAAGGAGCTCCTACAATGAGCAGTTCTTC - TRBJ2-1 TRBV5-1 -
CASSLASSGRSYEQYF TGTGCCAGCAGCTTAGCCTCAAGCGGGAGATCCTACGAGCAGTACTTC - TRBJ2-7 TRBV7-9 TRBD2
CASSRGTSEQYF TGTGCCAGCAGCCGTGGGACTTCCGAGCAGTACTTC - TRBJ2-7 TRBV11-2 -
CASSPQRAGGGRETQYF TGTGCCAGCAGCCCCCAGCGAGCGGGAGGGGGGAGGGAGACCCAGTACTTC - TRBJ2-5 TRBV7-2 TRBD2